The clone carrying this T cell receptor beta chain was picked up many times. Then a second PCR, running roughly 7 to 11 cycles, was carried out with a sample-barcoded 5' primer and a J-beta primer mix. There were at least 3 million CDR3-containing paired-end reads obtained from each sample. TCRdb used MiXCR to reprocess the 5' RACE reads, holding one entry per CDR3 protein. The sample consists of 1,500,000 or so distinct CDR3 sequences, 35% to 45% of them appearing once. These data are taken from a study of blood T cells in healthy people across ages. Germline V CDR1 and CDR2: DFQATT, SNEGSKA (reference sequence). This CDR3 region has 12 residues. The V end was cut by 0 bases, the J end by 5 bases, with 7 bases between. Donor samples were obtained from healthy Caucasian individuals from Russia, aged about 6 to 95.

The rearrangement links TRBV20-1 to TRBJ1-2, with a weak D call TRBD1 (5 bases). This TCR was sampled from a woman under 30 in good health. Sequencing was performed on blood. Here the CDR3 reads CSARDRAYGYTF. The DNA of the CDR3 is TGCAGTGCTAGAGACAGGGCGTATGGCTACACCTTC.